The T cell receptor (beta chain) under discussion was sequenced for a study of T cell responses to AZD1222 COVID-19 vaccine. Germline CDR1 reads LGHNA; CDR2 reads YNFKEQ. V was pared by 1 base and J by 5 bases, with 13 bases of the junction left unmatched. The CDR3 is 18 amino acids. Repertoires were generated with immunoSEQ multiplex PCR, while TCRdb's copy carries only in-frame clones and drops some. The profile covers about 180,000 clones, with 90% appearing a single time and over 1.2% taken by the ten largest. The genes are TRBV4-2 and TRBJ1-5, with 8 positions matching TRBD1. The sequenced sample was peripheral blood, obtained on day 0 of AZD1222 vaccination. The TCR sequence derives from an adult in good health. CDR3 amino acids: CASSQAHGYRGGDQPQHF. The CDR3 DNA reads TGTGCCAGCAGCCAAGCCCACGGATACAGGGGGGGGGATCAGCCCCAGCATTTT.